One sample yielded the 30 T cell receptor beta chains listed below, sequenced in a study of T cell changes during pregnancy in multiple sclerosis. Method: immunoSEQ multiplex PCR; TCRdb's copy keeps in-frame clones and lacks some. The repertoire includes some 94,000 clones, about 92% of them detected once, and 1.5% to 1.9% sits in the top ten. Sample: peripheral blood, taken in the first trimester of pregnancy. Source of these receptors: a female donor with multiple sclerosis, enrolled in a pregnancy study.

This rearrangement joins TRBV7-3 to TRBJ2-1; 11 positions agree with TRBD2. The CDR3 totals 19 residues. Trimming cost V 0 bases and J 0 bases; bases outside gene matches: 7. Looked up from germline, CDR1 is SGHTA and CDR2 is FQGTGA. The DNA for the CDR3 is TGTGCCAGCAGCTTAACTGGGACTAGCGGCTGGAGCTCCTACAATGAGCAGTTCTTC. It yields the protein CASSLTGTSGWSSYNEQFF. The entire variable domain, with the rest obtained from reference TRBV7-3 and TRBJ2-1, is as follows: GAGVSQTPSNKVTEKGKYVELRCDPISGHTALYWYRQSLGQGPEFLIYFQGTGAADDSGLPNDRFFAVRPEGSVSTLKIQRTERGDSAVYLCASSLTGTSGWSSYNEQFFGPGTRLTVL.

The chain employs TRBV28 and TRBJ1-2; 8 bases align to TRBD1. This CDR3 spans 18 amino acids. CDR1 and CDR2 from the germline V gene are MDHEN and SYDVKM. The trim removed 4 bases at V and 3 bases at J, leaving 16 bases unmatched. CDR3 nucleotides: TGTGCCAGCAGTTCCTCAGCCGGAGGTGCAGGGGGCGACTATGGCTACACCTTC. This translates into CASSSSAGGAGGDYGYTF.

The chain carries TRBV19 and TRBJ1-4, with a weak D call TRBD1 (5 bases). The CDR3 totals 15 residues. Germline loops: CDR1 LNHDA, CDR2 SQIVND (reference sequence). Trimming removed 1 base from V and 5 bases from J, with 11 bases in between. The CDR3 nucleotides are TGTGCCAGTAGTATAGGTGCAGGGTTCAATGAAAAACTGTTTTTT. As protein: CASSIGAGFNEKLFF.

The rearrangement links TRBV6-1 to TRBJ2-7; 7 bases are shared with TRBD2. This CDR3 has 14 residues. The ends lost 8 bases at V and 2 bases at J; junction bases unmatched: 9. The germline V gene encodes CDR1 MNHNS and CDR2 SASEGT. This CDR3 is CASLRSGTPYEQYF. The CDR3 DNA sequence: TGTGCCAGCTTGAGGAGCGGGACTCCCTACGAGCAGTACTTC.

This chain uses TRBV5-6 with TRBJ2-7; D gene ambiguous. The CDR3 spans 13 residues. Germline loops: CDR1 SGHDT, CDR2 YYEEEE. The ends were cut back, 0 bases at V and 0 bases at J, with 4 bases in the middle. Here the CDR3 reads CASSLDGSYEQYF. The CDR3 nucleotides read TGTGCCAGCAGCTTGGACGGCTCCTACGAGCAGTACTTC.

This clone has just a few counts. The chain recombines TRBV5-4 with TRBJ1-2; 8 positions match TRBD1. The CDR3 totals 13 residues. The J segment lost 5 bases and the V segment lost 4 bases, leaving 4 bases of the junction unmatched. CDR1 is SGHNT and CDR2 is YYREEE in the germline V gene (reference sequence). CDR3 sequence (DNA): TGTGCCAGCAGCCCGGACAGGGATTATGGCTACACCTTC. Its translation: CASSPDRDYGYTF.

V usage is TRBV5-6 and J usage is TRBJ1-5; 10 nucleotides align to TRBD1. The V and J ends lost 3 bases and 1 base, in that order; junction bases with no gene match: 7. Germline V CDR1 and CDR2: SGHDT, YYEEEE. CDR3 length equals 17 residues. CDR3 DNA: TGTGCCAGCAGCTGGGACAGGGGACCCTTAAGCAATCAGCCCCAGCATTTT. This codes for CASSWDRGPLSNQPQHF.

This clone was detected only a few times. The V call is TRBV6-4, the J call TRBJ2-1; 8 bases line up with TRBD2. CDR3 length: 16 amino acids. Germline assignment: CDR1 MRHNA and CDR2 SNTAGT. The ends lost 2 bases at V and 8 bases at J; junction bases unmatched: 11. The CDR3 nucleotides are TGTGCCAGCAGTGACCGGGTGGCGGGGGGTAAAGATGAGCAGTTCTTC. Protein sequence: CASSDRVAGGKDEQFF.

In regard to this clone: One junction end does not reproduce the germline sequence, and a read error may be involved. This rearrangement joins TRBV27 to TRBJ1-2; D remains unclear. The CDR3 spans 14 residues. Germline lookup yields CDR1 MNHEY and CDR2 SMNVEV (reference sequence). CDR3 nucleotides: TGTGCCAGCAGTTTAAAGTGGACGGACTATGGCTACACCTTT. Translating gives CASSLKWTDYGYTF.

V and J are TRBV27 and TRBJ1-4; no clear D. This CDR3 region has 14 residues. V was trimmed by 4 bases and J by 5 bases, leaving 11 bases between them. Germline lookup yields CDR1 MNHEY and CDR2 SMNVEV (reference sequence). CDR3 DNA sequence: TGTGCCAGCAGTTCCCCCCTATCCAATGAAAAACTGTTTTTT. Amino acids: CASSSPLSNEKLFF.

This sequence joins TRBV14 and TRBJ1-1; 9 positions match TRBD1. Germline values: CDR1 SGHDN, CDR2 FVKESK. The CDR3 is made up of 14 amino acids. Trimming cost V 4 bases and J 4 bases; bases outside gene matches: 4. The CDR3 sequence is CASSRRTGVTEAFF. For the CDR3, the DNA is TGTGCCAGCAGCCGTCGGACAGGGGTCACTGAAGCTTTCTTT. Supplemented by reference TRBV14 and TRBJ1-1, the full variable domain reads EAGVTQFPSHSVIEKGQTVTLRCDPISGHDNLYWYRRVMGKEIKFLLHFVKESKQDESGMPNNRFLAERTGGTYSTLKVQPAELEDSGVYFCASSRRTGVTEAFFGQGTRLTVV.

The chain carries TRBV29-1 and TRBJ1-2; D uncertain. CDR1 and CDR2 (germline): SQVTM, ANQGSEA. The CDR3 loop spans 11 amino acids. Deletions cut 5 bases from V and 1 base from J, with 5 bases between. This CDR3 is CSVSFNYGYTF. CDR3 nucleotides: TGCAGCGTTAGCTTTAACTATGGCTACACCTTC.

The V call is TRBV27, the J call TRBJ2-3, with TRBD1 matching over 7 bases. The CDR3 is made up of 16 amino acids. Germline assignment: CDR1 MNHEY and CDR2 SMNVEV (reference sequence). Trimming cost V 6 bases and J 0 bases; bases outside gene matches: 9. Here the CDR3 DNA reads TGTGCCAGCAGACCCCAGGGACAGTTAAGCACAGATACGCAGTATTTT. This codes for CASRPQGQLSTDTQYF.

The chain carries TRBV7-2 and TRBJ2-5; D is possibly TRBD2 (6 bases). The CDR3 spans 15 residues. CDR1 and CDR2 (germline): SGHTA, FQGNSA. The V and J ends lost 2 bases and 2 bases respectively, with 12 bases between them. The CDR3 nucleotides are TGTGCCAGCAGCTTAATGTTGGGACTGCAAGAGACCCAGTACTTC. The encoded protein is CASSLMLGLQETQYF.

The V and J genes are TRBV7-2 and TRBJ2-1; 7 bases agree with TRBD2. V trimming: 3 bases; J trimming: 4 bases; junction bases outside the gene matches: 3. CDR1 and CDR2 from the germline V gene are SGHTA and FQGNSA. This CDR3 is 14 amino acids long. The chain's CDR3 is CASSFRGDYNEQFF. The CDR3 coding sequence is TGTGCCAGCAGCTTTCGGGGGGATTACAATGAGCAGTTCTTC. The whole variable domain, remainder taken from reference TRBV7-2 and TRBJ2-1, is GAGVSQSPSNKVTEKGKDVELRCDPISGHTALYWYRQSLGQGLEFLIYFQGNSAPDKSGLPSDRFSAERTGGSVSTLTIQRTQQEDSAVYLCASSFRGDYNEQFFGPGTRLTVL.

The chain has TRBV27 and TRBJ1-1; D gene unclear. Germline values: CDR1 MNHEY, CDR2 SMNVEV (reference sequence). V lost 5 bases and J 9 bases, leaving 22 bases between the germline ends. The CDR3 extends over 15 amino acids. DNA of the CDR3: TGTGCCAGCAGTCCCGGGATCCCTAGCACAATTAAAGCTTTCTTT. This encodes CASSPGIPSTIKAFF.

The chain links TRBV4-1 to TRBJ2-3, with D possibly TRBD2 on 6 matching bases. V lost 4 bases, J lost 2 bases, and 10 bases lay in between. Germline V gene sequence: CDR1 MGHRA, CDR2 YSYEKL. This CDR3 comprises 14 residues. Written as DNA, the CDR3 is TGCGCCAGCAGCCGGGGACTGGTCACAGATACGCAGTATTTT. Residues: CASSRGLVTDTQYF.

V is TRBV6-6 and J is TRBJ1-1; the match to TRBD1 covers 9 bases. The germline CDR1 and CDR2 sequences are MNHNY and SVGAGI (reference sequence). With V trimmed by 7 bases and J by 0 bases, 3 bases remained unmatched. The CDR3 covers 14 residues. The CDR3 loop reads CASITGGLNTEAFF. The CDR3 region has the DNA TGTGCCAGCATTACAGGGGGCTTGAACACTGAAGCTTTCTTT.

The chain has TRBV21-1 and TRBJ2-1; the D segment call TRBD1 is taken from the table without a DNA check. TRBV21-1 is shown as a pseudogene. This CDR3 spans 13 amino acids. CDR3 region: CASIPRGKNEQFF. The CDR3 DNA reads TGTGCCAGCATCCCCAGGGGTAAGAATGAGCAGTTCTTC.

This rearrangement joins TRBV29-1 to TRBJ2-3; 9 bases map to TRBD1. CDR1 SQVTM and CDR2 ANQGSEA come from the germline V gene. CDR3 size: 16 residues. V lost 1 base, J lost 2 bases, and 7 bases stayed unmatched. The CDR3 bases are TGCAGCGTTGAAGGCTATGGACAGGGGATCACAGATACGCAGTATTTT. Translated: CSVEGYGQGITDTQYF.

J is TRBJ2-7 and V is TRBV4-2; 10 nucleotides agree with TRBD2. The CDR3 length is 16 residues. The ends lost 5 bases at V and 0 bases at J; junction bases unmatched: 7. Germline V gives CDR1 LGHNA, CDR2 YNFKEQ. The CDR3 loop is CASSAGLADLSYEQYF. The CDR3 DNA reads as TGTGCCAGCAGCGCTGGACTAGCGGATCTCTCCTACGAGCAGTACTTC.

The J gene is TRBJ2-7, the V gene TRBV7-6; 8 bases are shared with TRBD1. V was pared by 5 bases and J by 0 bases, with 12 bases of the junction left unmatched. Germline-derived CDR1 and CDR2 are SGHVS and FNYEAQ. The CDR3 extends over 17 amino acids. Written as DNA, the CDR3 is TGTGCCAGCAGCCATTTGCTGACAGGGGACCTCTCCTACGAGCAGTACTTC. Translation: CASSHLLTGDLSYEQYF.

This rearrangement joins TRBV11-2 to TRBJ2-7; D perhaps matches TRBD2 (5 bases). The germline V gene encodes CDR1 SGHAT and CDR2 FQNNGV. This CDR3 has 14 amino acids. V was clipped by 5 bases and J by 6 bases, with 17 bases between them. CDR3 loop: CASSTRRGNGEQYF. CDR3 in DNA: TGTGCCAGCAGCACCCGGAGAGGGAACGGCGAGCAGTACTTC.

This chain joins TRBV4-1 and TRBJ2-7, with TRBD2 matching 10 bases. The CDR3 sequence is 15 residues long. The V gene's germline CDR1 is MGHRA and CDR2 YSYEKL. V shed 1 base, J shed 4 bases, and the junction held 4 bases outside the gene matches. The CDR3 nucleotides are TGCGCCAGCAGCCAAGGAAGCGGGAGGGGGTACGAGCAGTACTTC. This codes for CASSQGSGRGYEQYF.

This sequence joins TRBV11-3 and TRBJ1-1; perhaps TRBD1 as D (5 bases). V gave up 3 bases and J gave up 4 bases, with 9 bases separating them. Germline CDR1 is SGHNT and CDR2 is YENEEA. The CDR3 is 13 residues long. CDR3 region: CASSFHGGTEAFF. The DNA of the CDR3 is TGTGCCAGCAGCTTTCACGGGGGCACTGAAGCTTTCTTT.

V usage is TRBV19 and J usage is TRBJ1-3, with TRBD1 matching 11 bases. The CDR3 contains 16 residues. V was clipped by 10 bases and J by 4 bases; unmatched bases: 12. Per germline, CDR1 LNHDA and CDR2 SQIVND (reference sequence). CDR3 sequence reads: CATGNGQGAGGNTIYF. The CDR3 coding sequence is TGTGCCACCGGTAACGGACAGGGGGCAGGAGGAAACACCATATATTTT.

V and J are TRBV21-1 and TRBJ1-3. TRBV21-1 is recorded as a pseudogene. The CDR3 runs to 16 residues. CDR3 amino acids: CASSKCEGSSGNTIYF. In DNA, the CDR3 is TGTGCCAGCAGCAAGTGTGAGGGTTCCTCTGGAAACACCATATATTTT.

The CDR3 DNA follows: TGTGCCAGTAGTATAGGTACAAACACTGAAGCTTTCTTT. It yields the protein CASSIGTNTEAFF. The chain has TRBV19 and TRBJ1-1; D ambiguous. This CDR3 has 13 residues. Trimming left V 1 base short and J 2 bases short, with 5 bases between. Germline loops: CDR1 LNHDA, CDR2 SQIVND (reference sequence).

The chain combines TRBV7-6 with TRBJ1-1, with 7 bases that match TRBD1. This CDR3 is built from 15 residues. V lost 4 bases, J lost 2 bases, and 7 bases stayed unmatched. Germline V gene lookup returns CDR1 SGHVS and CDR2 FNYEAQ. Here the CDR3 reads CASSSLTGLNTEAFF. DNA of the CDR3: TGTGCCAGCAGCTCCCTGACAGGGCTAAACACTGAAGCTTTCTTT.

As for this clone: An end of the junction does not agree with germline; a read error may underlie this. This CDR3 is CASTLGEPNRGRSADTQYF. As DNA, the CDR3 is TGTGCCAGCACTTTAGGTGAGCCCAACAGGGGGCGAAGTGCAGATACGCAGTATTTT. This rearrangement joins TRBV27 to TRBJ2-3, with 9 bases fitting TRBD1. The CDR3 has 19 amino acids. In germline, CDR1 is MNHEY, CDR2 SMNVEV (reference sequence).